The present TCR beta chain was sequenced within a study of radiation and T cells in renal cell carcinoma. The sample's time point: baseline pretreatment blood. Regarding treatment: 15 Gy SBRT to primary tumor, nephrectomy 4 weeks later. Profiling relied on immunoSEQ multiplex PCR, and the TCRdb table lists in-frame clones only, not all of them. The sample lists about 140,000 clones, roughly 80% occurring once. The clonotype originates from a woman between 50 and 59 years old with renal cell carcinoma. Sequencing used blood, obtained from a patient whose treatment included radiotherapy and nephrectomy.

CDR3 amino acids: CASSQGRGVEEKLFF. For the CDR3, the DNA is TGCGCCAGCAGCCAAGGGAGGGGGGTTGAGGAAAAACTGTTTTTT. The J gene is TRBJ1-4, the V gene TRBV4-1; tentatively, D is TRBD1 (6 bases). Germline CDR1 MGHRA, CDR2 YSYEKL. The CDR3 is made up of 15 amino acids. Trimming stripped 1 base from V and 8 bases from J, with 14 bases between.